A selection of T cell receptor beta chains follows, all from one sample in a study of T cell changes during pregnancy in multiple sclerosis. Method: immunoSEQ multiplex PCR; TCRdb's copy keeps in-frame clones and lacks some. This repertoire shows tens of thousands of clones, around 90% found once; its top ten account for 1.5% to 2%. The source was peripheral blood, collected in the first trimester of pregnancy. These receptors were taken from a female donor in good health, enrolled as a control in a pregnancy study. Each CDR3 is given with its conserved first and last residue. The D gene is left open where the match is weak. Size is omitted from some rows. Given values are once, few, many or a class for expanded clones.

>.|TRBJ2-5|.|TRBV5-6
CASSFRQVREETQYF
TGTGCCAGCAGCTTTCGACAGGTTCGTGAAGAGACCCAGTACTTC
>.|TRBJ2-7|TRBD2|TRBV28
CASSPGGGLVNEQYF
TGTGCCAGCAGTCCTGGGGGGGGGTTAGTGAACGAGCAGTACTTC
>.|TRBJ2-1|TRBD2|TRBV6-1
CASSGTSGNSYNEQFF
TGTGCCAGCAGTGGGACTAGCGGAAACTCCTACAATGAGCAGTTCTTC
>.|TRBJ2-5|.|TRBV28
CASSFHQGGKTQYF
TGTGCCAGCAGTTTCCATCAGGGCGGGAAGACCCAGTACTTC
>.|TRBJ2-7|.|TRBV6-5
CASSYGQAGAYEQYF
TGTGCCAGCAGTTACGGGCAGGCCGGCGCCTACGAGCAGTACTTC
>.|TRBJ2-2|TRBD2|TRBV19
CASSIRREVGELFF
TGTGCCAGTAGTATACGGCGGGAGGTGGGGGAGCTGTTTTTT
>.|TRBJ1-5|.|TRBV7-2
CASSPGTTIYSNQPQHF
TGTGCCAGCAGCCCCGGGACAACTATTTATAGCAATCAGCCCCAGCATTTT
>.|TRBJ2-1|TRBD2|TRBV10-3
CAISSRPGLGVNEQFF
TGTGCCATCAGCAGCAGGCCGGGACTAGGCGTCAATGAGCAGTTCTTC
>.|TRBJ1-5|TRBD1|TRBV6-1
CASSDRQGAFQPQHF
TGTGCCAGCAGTGATCGACAGGGAGCTTTTCAGCCCCAGCATTTT
>.|TRBJ2-1|TRBD2|TRBV19
CASSIALSGTTSYNEQFF
TGTGCCAGTAGTATTGCCTTATCCGGGACTACTTCCTACAATGAGCAGTTCTTC
>.|TRBJ2-7|.|TRBV7-8
CASSTSRGYEQYF
TGTGCCAGCAGCACCTCAAGGGGCTACGAGCAGTACTTC
>.|TRBJ2-3|TRBD2|TRBV7-9
CASSLELAADTQYF
TGTGCCAGCAGCTTAGAACTAGCGGCAGATACGCAGTATTTT
>.|TRBJ2-3|TRBD2|TRBV6-6
CASRPRLAGGSYTQYF
TGTGCCAGCAGACCTCGTTTAGCGGGAGGTTCATATACGCAGTATTTT
>few|TRBJ2-5|TRBD1|TRBV6-1
CASSEATGGQETQYF
TGTGCCAGCAGTGAAGCGACAGGGGGCCAAGAGACCCAGTACTTC
>once|TRBJ2-3|.|TRBV7-9
CASSSRLADTQYF
TGTGCCAGCAGCTCCCGACTAGCAGATACGCAGTATTTT
>.|TRBJ2-1|.|TRBV7-2
CASSLSGGPYEQFF
TGTGCCAGCAGCTTAAGCGGAGGGCCGTATGAGCAGTTCTTC
>.|TRBJ2-2|.|TRBV2
CASIRENTGELFF
TGTGCCAGCATTCGCGAAAACACCGGGGAGCTGTTTTTT
>.|TRBJ2-1|.|TRBV15
CATSRDGALREQFF
TGTGCCACCAGCAGAGATGGGGCTTTAAGGGAGCAGTTCTTC